Listed here is a single T cell receptor (beta chain). There are a few counts of this clone. This receptor's antigen is unknown. Per-base qualities were not stored, and no clone one base away is much larger. Each collaborating institution followed its own protocols to collect whole blood in K2EDTA tubes. For TCRbeta analysis, collaborator samples were shipped as frozen whole blood, as isolated PBMCs, or as DNA extracted from either sample type. The germline V gene encodes CDR1 SEHNR and CDR2 FQNEAQ (reference sequence). Cut back by 8 bases and 13 bases, the V and J ends lie 18 bases apart. The CDR3 runs 12 residues from the cysteine to the phenylalanine. The CDR3 DNA has 36 bases and is translated from base 1. This sample was taken from a study of blood T cell repertoires in COVID-19 (dated by TCRdb to 2018 to 2021). With regard to the full study: Samples from collaborators originated in the United States, Italy and Spain and spanned both the acute and convalescent phases of COVID-19. A freely available public database, intended as a resource for researchers studying the immune response to SARS-CoV-2, is where the repertoires were released. The sample metadata nearly always contained a de-identified subject ID, COVID-19 status, age in years and sex. The samples were drawn from the first 160 participants of the ongoing ImmuneRACE study and from over 950 subjects provided by 6 global collaborators. Subjects who had been exposed to COVID-19, were actively infected with it, or had recovered from it provided the deeply sampled blood TCRbeta repertoires that made up the dataset. The prospective study material was composed of cDNA or gDNA derived from T cells, B-cell-depleted T cells, or PBMCs. Where available, HLA class I and class II types were obtained from metadata supplied by the sample provider rather than from assay-based typing.

Here is what the overall study found, with its caveats: Clinical and demographic metadata were provided uncurated, with the amount varying by source and participant.

TCRbeta CDR3 regions were amplified from genomic DNA using the immunoSEQ Assay, a bias-controlled multiplex PCR. Under the source paper's analysis protocol: The number of nucleated cells in each sample was estimated from the amplification of reference gene primers within the assay. To quantify the absolute abundance of each unique TCRbeta CDR3 rearrangement, sequence reads were collapsed and filtered. For each sample, productive Simpson clonality was calculated as the square root of Simpson's diversity index over productive rearrangements. Held by TCRdb, this immuneACCESS table contains in-frame sequences only and omits some clones. Under half of the omission traces to an unresolved V gene where checked; the cause of the rest is unknown. V, J and clone size were drawn from that table, and D and trimming were deduced from the DNA. The sample table contains about 80,000 clones; only one count was recorded for around 80% of them. The ten biggest clones cover 20% to 25% of the sample.

The TCR comes from a human donor in a cohort sampled during active COVID-19. Specimen: peripheral blood. The chain couples TRBV7-9 to TRBJ1-5; possibly the D gene is TRBD1, per 6 matching bases. The CDR3 protein sequence reads: CASQGSGSQQHF. The sequence in DNA is TGTGCCAGCCAGGGGTCGGGGTCCCAACAGCATTTT.